A single sample is the source of the 20 T cell receptor beta chains below, sequenced in a study of T cell responses to AZD1222 COVID-19 vaccine. Clones were read by immunoSEQ multiplex PCR, and TCRdb kept only the in-frame ones, dropping some. This table has approximately 130,000 clones, 80% to 90% appearing once. Sequences were derived from peripheral blood, sampled on day 0 of MenACWY control vaccination. These receptors came from an adult in good health.

The chain joins TRBV6-5 to TRBJ1-1; D not certain. In germline, CDR1 is MNHEY, CDR2 SVGAGI. The CDR3 has 13 amino acids. The V end lost 6 bases, the J end lost 1 base, and 9 bases lay between the germline ends. The CDR3 DNA reads as TGTGCCAGCAGAAGGATAAAGAACACTGAAGCTTTCTTT. Protein: CASRRIKNTEAFF.

This chain joins TRBV19 and TRBJ2-7; D is unclear. The CDR3 is 13 residues long. V was pared by 4 bases and J by 1 base, with 8 bases between. Germline loops: CDR1 LNHDA, CDR2 SQIVND (reference sequence). The DNA for the CDR3 is TGTGCCAGTAGTAACGACATTTCCTACGAGCAGTACTTC. This sequence encodes CASSNDISYEQYF.

The chain joins TRBV5-8 to TRBJ2-7; D is perhaps TRBD1 (5 bases). The CDR3 has 14 amino acids. The V gene lost 2 bases and the J gene lost 6 bases, with 15 bases spanning the gap. Germline loops: CDR1 SGHTS, CDR2 YDEGEE. The CDR3 sequence: CASSFRHRMSEQYF. Written as DNA, the CDR3 is TGTGCCAGCAGCTTTAGGCACAGGATGAGCGAGCAGTACTTC. Variable domain in full (rest from reference TRBV5-8 and TRBJ2-7): EAGVTQSPTHLIKTRGQQATLRCSPISGHTSVYWYQQALGLGLQFLLWYDEGEERNRGNFPPRFSGRQFPNYSSELNVNALELEDSALYLCASSFRHRMSEQYFGPGTRLTVT.

The chain combines TRBV7-3 with TRBJ1-6; D call uncertain. V was trimmed by 2 bases and J by 6 bases, leaving 8 bases between them. This CDR3 is 14 amino acids long. CDR1 and CDR2 (germline): SGHTA, FQGTGA. The CDR3 reads CASSLLGINSPLHF. DNA of the CDR3: TGTGCCAGCAGCTTATTAGGGATTAATTCACCCCTCCACTTT.

The gene calls are TRBV5-8 and TRBJ1-2, with 9 bases identical to TRBD1. Germline V gives CDR1 SGHTS, CDR2 YDEGEE. The junction had 1 base not matched to a gene; V was cut back by 0 bases and J by 4 bases. This CDR3 spans 14 amino acids. For the CDR3, the DNA is TGTGCCAGCAGCTTGGGGGACAGGGCCTATGGCTACACCTTC. Translating it yields CASSLGDRAYGYTF. Full variable domain (remainder filled in from reference TRBV5-8 and TRBJ1-2): EAGVTQSPTHLIKTRGQQATLRCSPISGHTSVYWYQQALGLGLQFLLWYDEGEERNRGNFPPRFSGRQFPNYSSELNVNALELEDSALYLCASSLGDRAYGYTFGSGTRLTVV.

This rearrangement joins TRBV18 to TRBJ2-1; 8 nucleotides align to TRBD1. Germline CDR1 is KGHSH and CDR2 is LQKENI. This CDR3 region has 14 residues. Trimming cost V 2 bases and J 3 bases; bases outside gene matches: 0. Here the CDR3 reads CASSPDRGYNEQFF. In nucleotides, the CDR3 is TGTGCCAGCTCACCAGACAGGGGCTACAATGAGCAGTTCTTC.

The gene calls are TRBV7-2 and TRBJ2-3; D ambiguous. The CDR3 sequence is 12 residues long. V was trimmed by 3 bases and J by 8 bases, leaving 9 bases between them. Germline CDR1 is SGHTA and CDR2 is FQGNSA. In nucleotides, the CDR3 is TGTGCCAGCAGCTTCCCACCCCTTACGCAGTATTTT. Protein sequence: CASSFPPLTQYF.

The chain links TRBV12-3 or TRBV12-4 to TRBJ2-7; D not resolved. CDR3 length: 11 residues. V lost 5 bases and J lost 5, with 7 bases in between. The CDR3 DNA sequence: TGTGCCAGCAGTGCCAGCCACGAGCAGTACTTC. Amino acids: CASSASHEQYF.

V gene TRBV6-5 combines with J gene TRBJ2-7; 9 nucleotides agree with TRBD1. Trimming cost V 0 bases and J 3 bases; bases outside gene matches: 6. The germline V gene encodes CDR1 MNHEY and CDR2 SVGAGI. The CDR3 consists of 16 residues. The CDR3 is CASSYSRDRADYEQYF. CDR3 DNA sequence: TGTGCCAGCAGTTACTCGAGGGACAGGGCAGACTACGAGCAGTACTTC.

CDR3 sequence: CASSLGRFMNTEAFF. For the CDR3, the DNA is TGTGCCAGCAGCTTAGGCCGGTTCATGAACACTGAAGCTTTCTTT. The chain joins TRBV7-8 to TRBJ1-1; D gene unclear. The CDR3 runs to 15 residues. V shed 1 base and J shed 0 bases, with 9 bases lying between them. Germline V gives CDR1 SGHVS, CDR2 FQNEAQ.

V and J are TRBV10-3 and TRBJ2-1, with 11 positions matching TRBD1. V was pared by 0 bases and J by 8 bases, with 12 bases of the junction left unmatched. The CDR3 runs to 18 residues. Germline V CDR1 and CDR2: ENHRY, SYGVKD. CDR3 DNA sequence: TGTGCCATCAGTGAGTCTTTCATACCGGGACAGGGGGGTGATGAGCAGTTCTTC. Translated: CAISESFIPGQGGDEQFF.

The chain is built from TRBV28 and TRBJ2-7, with 11 nucleotides matching TRBD2. Unmatched junction bases numbered 9, after V lost 6 bases and J lost 5 bases. This CDR3 comprises 15 residues. Germline V gene lookup returns CDR1 MDHEN and CDR2 SYDVKM. CDR3 sequence reads: CASSPYSGRADEQYF. The CDR3 DNA follows: TGTGCCAGCAGCCCCTATAGCGGGAGGGCCGACGAGCAGTACTTC.

The CDR3: CASSPAQGAHEQYF. For the CDR3, the DNA is TGTGCCAGCTCTCCGGCGCAGGGGGCCCACGAGCAGTACTTC. The J gene is TRBJ2-7, the V gene TRBV2; TRBD1 agrees at 8 bases. The germline V gene encodes CDR1 SNHLY and CDR2 FYNNEI. This CDR3 is built from 14 residues. V lost 8 bases, J lost 5 bases, and 11 bases stayed unmatched.

The chain links TRBV7-3 to TRBJ1-2, with TRBD1 matching over 7 bases. V trimming: 1 base; J trimming: 3 bases; junction bases outside the gene matches: 2. Germline values: CDR1 SGHTA, CDR2 FQGTGA. This CDR3 region has 14 residues. Here the CDR3 DNA reads TGTGCCAGCAGCTTAATGCAGGGGGACTATGGCTACACCTTC. It specifies CASSLMQGDYGYTF.

The chain combines TRBV7-9 with TRBJ1-2; D is uncertain. Germline assignment: CDR1 SEHNR and CDR2 FQNEAQ (reference sequence). The CDR3 is made up of 12 amino acids. V was clipped by 3 bases and J by 8 bases, with 10 bases between them. The CDR3 sequence: CASSFSELGYTF. CDR3 DNA: TGTGCCAGCAGCTTCTCGGAGCTCGGCTACACCTTC.

The chain combines TRBV7-6 with TRBJ1-3; D not resolved. Trimming removed 2 bases at V and 0 bases at J, with 5 bases between. CDR3 size: 14 residues. Germline V lookup: CDR1 SGHVS, CDR2 FNYEAQ. This CDR3 is CASSLSFSGNTIYF. The DNA for the CDR3 is TGTGCCAGCAGCTTATCGTTCTCTGGAAACACCATATATTTT.

J is TRBJ2-6 and V is TRBV15; TRBD1 matches at 9 bases. The J segment lost 1 base and the V segment lost 1 base, leaving 5 bases of the junction unmatched. CDR3 size: 18 residues. Germline V gene sequence: CDR1 LNHNV, CDR2 YYDKDF (reference sequence). This CDR3 reads CATSRVRGQGSGANVLTF. In nucleotides, the CDR3 is TGTGCCACCAGCAGAGTTAGGGGACAGGGATCTGGGGCCAACGTCCTGACTTTC.

The rearrangement uses TRBV30 and TRBJ1-5; 12 bases align to TRBD1. The CDR3 contains 15 residues. The germline gives CDR1 GTSNPN, CDR2 SVGIG (reference sequence). V was pared by 1 base and J by 7 bases, with 5 bases of the junction left unmatched. The CDR3: CAWSGGTGGDQPQHF. DNA of the CDR3: TGTGCCTGGAGTGGAGGGACAGGGGGCGACCAGCCCCAGCATTTT.

The rearrangement uses TRBV9 and TRBJ2-2, with D possibly being TRBD1 or TRBD2 (6 bases each). Trimming left V 1 base short and J 5 bases short, with 15 bases between. The germline V gene has CDR1 SGDLS and CDR2 YYNGEE. The CDR3 extends over 16 amino acids. The CDR3 DNA follows: TGTGCCAGCAGCGTACTGGGCGGAGGGGGGACCGGGGAGCTGTTTTTT. The encoded protein is CASSVLGGGGTGELFF. The full variable domain, with the rest looked up from reference TRBV9 and TRBJ2-2, is DSGVTQTPKHLITATGQRVTLRCSPRSGDLSVYWYQQSLDQGLQFLIQYYNGEERAKGNILERFSAQQFPDLHSELNLSSLELGDSALYFCASSVLGGGGTGELFFGEGSRLTVL.

The chain uses TRBV10-3 and TRBJ2-5, with TRBD2 matching over 14 bases. Germline values: CDR1 ENHRY, CDR2 SYGVKD. The CDR3 extends over 13 amino acids. After removal of 6 bases from V and 10 bases from J, the junction contained 4 bases not matched to a gene. For the CDR3, the DNA is TGTGCCATCAGAGGGACTAGCGGGAGAGGCCAGTACTTC. Translated, it gives CAIRGTSGRGQYF.